Below are 8 T cell receptor beta chains sequenced from a single sample in a study of radiotherapy plus CTLA-4 blockade in lung cancer. Sequencing was performed with immunoSEQ multiplex PCR; in TCRdb, only in-frame clones are kept and a portion is missing. Among roughly 98,000 clones, about 80% were seen once, and the ten largest hold 14% to 15%. The sample was peripheral blood, taken from a patient treated with radiotherapy plus ipilimumab. Receptor source: a human donor with non-small cell lung cancer that progressed on radiotherapy plus ipilimumab.

This chain joins TRBV6-5 and TRBJ1-2; the D gene is possibly TRBD1 (6 bases). Trimming shortened V by 5 bases and J by 1 base, and 11 bases separated the two germline ends. The CDR3 length is 14 residues. CDR1 MNHEY and CDR2 SVGAGI come from the germline V gene. Written as DNA, the CDR3 is TGTGCCAGCAGTCCACGGACAGTTAACTATGGCTACACCTTC. Its translation: CASSPRTVNYGYTF.

DNA of the CDR3: TGTGCCAGCAATCACATGGGGAACACTGAAGCTTTCTTT. Translating it yields CASNHMGNTEAFF. This chain uses TRBV6-5 with TRBJ1-1; no reliable D call. This CDR3 region has 13 residues. V lost 7 bases, J lost 1 base, and 10 bases lay in between. Germline V gives CDR1 MNHEY, CDR2 SVGAGI.

The chain carries TRBV5-6 and TRBJ2-4, with D perhaps matching TRBD1 or TRBD2 (5 bases each). The germline V gene encodes CDR1 SGHDT and CDR2 YYEEEE. V lost 0 bases, J lost 4 bases, and 14 bases lay in between. The CDR3 sequence is 16 residues long. The CDR3 region is CASSLGPGTEKNIQYF. CDR3 DNA: TGTGCCAGCAGCTTGGGCCCCGGGACCGAGAAAAACATTCAGTACTTC.

V usage is TRBV15 and J usage is TRBJ1-2, with 9 bases fitting TRBD1. The junction had 3 bases not matched to a gene; V was cut back by 3 bases and J by 1 base. Germline V gives CDR1 LNHNV, CDR2 YYDKDF (reference sequence). The CDR3 is 15 residues long. CDR3 region: CATSRGTGNNYGYTF. CDR3 in DNA: TGTGCCACCAGCAGGGGGACAGGGAATAACTATGGCTACACCTTC.

This chain joins TRBV4-1 and TRBJ1-3; no firm D call. V was pared by 4 bases and J by 0 bases, with 13 bases between. The CDR3 consists of 16 residues. Per germline, CDR1 MGHRA and CDR2 YSYEKL. The DNA of the CDR3 is TGCGCCAGCAGCCCTACCCTGGGGAGCTCTGGAAACACCATATATTTT. Its protein product is CASSPTLGSSGNTIYF.

The chain links TRBV27 to TRBJ2-7, with a possible D match to TRBD1 (5 bases). The germline V gene encodes CDR1 MNHEY and CDR2 SMNVEV (reference sequence). Between the trimmed V and J ends, which lost 5 bases and 7 bases, there was a span of 21 bases. The CDR3 runs 15 residues. The CDR3 loop is CASSAYWGLLVEQYF. CDR3 coding DNA: TGTGCCAGCAGTGCTTACTGGGGCCTTTTGGTGGAGCAGTACTTC.

The genes are TRBV19 and TRBJ1-2; no firm D call. Germline CDR1 LNHDA, CDR2 SQIVND (reference sequence). V was shortened by 3 bases and J by 1 base, with 6 bases between the two germline ends. The CDR3 is 13 amino acids. The CDR3 spells CASSIVGNYGYTF. The DNA for the CDR3 is TGTGCCAGTAGTATCGTGGGTAACTATGGCTACACCTTC.

This clone was seen more than once but under ten times. The V and J genes are TRBV28 and TRBJ1-4; 10 bases line up with TRBD1. With 8 bases clipped from V and 8 bases from J, the junction kept 14 bases outside the gene matches. CDR3 length: 16 amino acids. Germline-derived CDR1 and CDR2 are MDHEN and SYDVKM. The CDR3 coding sequence is TGTGCCAGCTGGACAGGGGGGAATCAATGGGGCGAAAAACTGTTTTTT. Encoded protein: CASWTGGNQWGEKLFF.